One sample yielded the 8 T cell receptor beta chains listed below, sequenced in a study of blood T cell repertoires in COVID-19. Sequencing was performed with immunoSEQ multiplex PCR; in TCRdb, only in-frame clones are kept and a portion is missing. The sample gives 200,000 to 250,000 clones, approximately 86% of which show up once; 1.3% is in the top ten. The sequenced sample was peripheral blood. The receptors originated from a woman under 40 with COVID-19, enrolled during active disease.

V is TRBV19 and J is TRBJ2-3; TRBD1 matches 9 bases. The V segment lost 5 bases and the J segment 5 bases; nucleotides outside the gene matches: 2. Germline V gives CDR1 LNHDA, CDR2 SQIVND (reference sequence). The CDR3 is made up of 13 amino acids. The CDR3: CASSPDRGDTQYF. In nucleotides, the CDR3 is TGTGCCAGTAGTCCGGACAGGGGAGATACGCAGTATTTT.

A single count supports this clone. The rearrangement links TRBV13 to TRBJ2-7; D possibly corresponds to TRBD2 (6 bases). The V gene lost 3 bases and the J gene lost 0 bases, with 15 bases spanning the gap. Per germline, CDR1 PRHDT and CDR2 FYEKMQ (reference sequence). The CDR3 covers 16 residues. For the CDR3, the DNA is TGTGCCAGCAGCTTTGGCGGGGCCAAAGTCTCCTACGAGCAGTACTTC. It is translated as CASSFGGAKVSYEQYF.

This rearrangement joins TRBV12-3 or TRBV12-4 to TRBJ1-1; D perhaps matches TRBD1 (5 bases). The V and J ends lost 6 bases and 4 bases respectively, with 12 bases between them. The CDR3 extends over 13 amino acids. The CDR3 is CASRTTGATEAFF. The CDR3 nucleotides read TGTGCCAGCAGAACCACAGGTGCCACTGAAGCTTTCTTT.

The chain recombines TRBV24-1 with TRBJ2-5, with 9 bases lining up with TRBD2. Trimming took 2 bases from V and 4 from J; bases not matched to a gene: 1. The CDR3 runs 14 residues. The germline V gene encodes CDR1 KGHDR and CDR2 SFDVKD. In DNA form, the CDR3 reads TGTGCCACCAGTGATTCACTAGCGGGAGAGACCCAGTACTTC. Translating gives CATSDSLAGETQYF.

The chain uses TRBV6-4 and TRBJ2-4, with D possibly TRBD2 on 6 matching bases. Trimming took off 8 bases at V and 6 bases at J, with 26 bases between the two ends. From germline, CDR1 is MRHNA and CDR2 SNTAGT. This CDR3 contains 17 residues. The CDR3 is CASGRRMFSGYTNIQYF. Here the CDR3 DNA reads TGTGCCAGCGGTCGCCGAATGTTTAGCGGATACACAAACATTCAGTACTTC.

The chain links TRBV25-1 to TRBJ2-7, with a weak D call TRBD2 (6 bases). The CDR3 has 14 amino acids. Trimming shortened V by 4 bases and J by 1 base, and 11 bases separated the two germline ends. The V gene's germline CDR1 is MGHDK and CDR2 SYGVNS. For the CDR3, the DNA is TGTGCCAGCAGTGGACCCGGGAGTTCCTACGAGCAGTACTTC. Encoded protein: CASSGPGSSYEQYF.

Only a few counts were recorded for this clone. This chain links TRBV5-6 with TRBJ2-1; 8 bases are shared with TRBD2. Germline values: CDR1 SGHDT, CDR2 YYEEEE. Trimming cost V 0 bases and J 9 bases; bases outside gene matches: 5. The CDR3 covers 14 residues. The CDR3 spells CASSLVGLAGEQFF. The CDR3 DNA reads TGTGCCAGCAGCTTGGTAGGACTAGCTGGTGAGCAGTTCTTC.

This sequence joins TRBV2 and TRBJ1-1; possibly TRBD1 for D (6 bases). V was clipped by 8 bases and J by 1 base, with 11 bases between them. Germline CDR1 is SNHLY and CDR2 is FYNNEI. This CDR3 is 13 amino acids long. The CDR3 bases are TGTGCCAGCGTGGGACACCCGAACACTGAAGCTTTCTTT. This translates into CASVGHPNTEAFF.